The rows below give T cell receptor beta chains drawn from one sample of a study of blood T cell repertoires in COVID-19. Using immunoSEQ multiplex PCR, the repertoire was profiled, and TCRdb retains in-frame clones only, with some absent. Of about 300,000 clones listed, 90% are singletons. The sequenced sample consisted of peripheral blood. The receptor source for this set is a woman aged 45 to 65 with COVID-19, enrolled during active disease. Each CDR3 is given with its conserved first and last residue. A D gene is named only where the DNA matches it firmly. Clone size is shown for a subset of rows, as once, few, many or a class of expanded clone.

V gene	D gene	CDR3 length	clone size	J gene	CDR3 DNA	CDR3 protein
TRBV3-1/TRBV3-2	.	8	once	TRBJ1-6	TGTGCCAGTCCTGAGCTCCACTTT	CASPELHF
TRBV6-5	.	14	.	TRBJ1-4	TGTGCCAGCAGAGACAGCTCAACTAATGAAAAACTGTTTTTT	CASRDSSTNEKLFF
TRBV10-3	TRBD1	14	.	TRBJ2-1	TGTGCCATCAGTGGGACAGGTCGGAACAATGAGCAGTTCTTC	CAISGTGRNNEQFF
TRBV10-1	TRBD1	17	.	TRBJ2-7	TGCGCCAGCAGTGAGTCGGGATTCGACAGGGGGCCCGACGAGCAGTACTTC	CASSESGFDRGPDEQYF
TRBV5-5	.	16	.	TRBJ2-5	TGTGCCAGCAGCTTAAGACCGGTCCCTTCAGGGGAGACCCAGTACTTC	CASSLRPVPSGETQYF
TRBV18	TRBD1	15	.	TRBJ1-2	TGTGCCAGCTCACTCCGACAGGGTACTAACTATGGCTACACCTTC	CASSLRQGTNYGYTF
TRBV2	.	14	few	TRBJ1-6	TGTGCCAGCAGTGAGAGGAACGGGAATTCACCCCTCCACTTT	CASSERNGNSPLHF
TRBV29-1	TRBD1	15	.	TRBJ2-7	TGCAGCGTTGAAGAAGAGACAGGGGGAAACTACGAGCAGTACTTC	CSVEEETGGNYEQYF
TRBV6-5	.	11	few	TRBJ2-7	TGTGCCAGCAGGGACAGCTACGAGCAGTACTTC	CASRDSYEQYF
TRBV21-1	.	24	.	TRBJ2-5	TGTGCCAGCAGCAAAATGTGGGGAAGACTAGCGGGAGACCCCCGGAAGACGACTCGAGAGACCCAGTACTTC	CASSKMWGRLAGDPRKTTRETQYF
TRBV6-2/TRBV6-3	TRBD2	18	.	TRBJ2-3	TGTGCCAGCAGTTACCACTTGGGACTAGCGGGAGTCACAGATACGCAGTATTTT	CASSYHLGLAGVTDTQYF
TRBV19	.	16	.	TRBJ2-4	TGTGCCAGTAGTATAGGGGCGTTACTAGCCAAAAACATTCAGTACTTC	CASSIGALLAKNIQYF
TRBV20-1	.	11	.	TRBJ2-7	TGCAGTGCTTATGCTAGTTACGAGCAGTACTTC	CSAYASYEQYF
TRBV4-3	TRBD1	16	.	TRBJ1-3	TGCGCCAGCAGCCAAGCCGGGACAGCAGCAGGAAACACCATATATTTT	CASSQAGTAAGNTIYF
TRBV5-1	TRBD1	14	.	TRBJ1-4	TGCGCCAGCAGCAGCCGGGACAGGACTGAAAAACTGTTTTTT	CASSSRDRTEKLFF